The 27 T cell receptor beta chains below were found in one sample sequenced in a study of somatic mutations in cytotoxic T cells in rheumatoid arthritis. Clones were sequenced by immunoSEQ multiplex PCR, and TCRdb holds only the in-frame ones, with some missing. The profile shows thousands of clones, around 70% of them singletons. Input material: CD8+ T cells sorted from blood. These receptors originate from a man aged 40-49 years in good health.

This clone was seen more than once but under ten times. The rearrangement uses TRBV7-9 and TRBJ2-1; possibly TRBD2 for D (6 bases). Deletions cut 8 bases from V and 5 bases from J, with 13 bases between. The CDR3 runs 13 residues. Germline V gene sequence: CDR1 SEHNR, CDR2 FQNEAQ (reference sequence). In DNA, the CDR3 is TGTGCCAGCGGAGGGAGTCTCGACAATGAGCAGTTCTTC. Amino acids: CASGGSLDNEQFF.

This chain links TRBV6-5 with TRBJ2-4; D possibly uses TRBD1 or TRBD2 (6 bases each). CDR1 is MNHEY and CDR2 is SVGAGI in the germline V gene. This CDR3 spans 15 amino acids. Deletions cut 7 bases from V and 6 bases from J, with 19 bases between. CDR3: CASTPERGGLNIQYF. DNA of the CDR3: TGTGCCAGCACTCCGGAGAGAGGGGGGTTAAACATTCAGTACTTC.

In its sample, this clone was seen once. The V and J genes are TRBV25-1 and TRBJ1-5; D may be TRBD1 (6 bases). Trimming cost V 6 bases and J 1 base, with 10 bases left between them. Germline CDR1 MGHDK, CDR2 SYGVNS. This CDR3 comprises 14 residues. The CDR3: CASREGGSNQPQHF. The CDR3 nucleotides read TGTGCCAGCAGGGAAGGGGGAAGCAATCAGCCCCAGCATTTT.

The chain joins TRBV27 to TRBJ2-7; D gene uncertain. The CDR3 is made up of 13 amino acids. V was trimmed by 2 bases and J by 2 bases, leaving 7 bases between them. Per the germline V gene, CDR1 is MNHEY and CDR2 is SMNVEV (reference sequence). The CDR3 loop is CASSLTSTYEQYF. The CDR3 DNA reads as TGTGCCAGCAGTTTAACATCTACCTACGAGCAGTACTTC.

The V gene is TRBV7-8, the J gene TRBJ2-2, with TRBD1 matching over 7 bases. Trimming cost V 4 bases and J 0 bases; bases outside gene matches: 5. The V gene's germline CDR1 is SGHVS and CDR2 FQNEAQ. The CDR3 sequence is 16 residues long. CDR3 in DNA: TGTGCCAGCAGCTACCGGGACAGACCGAACACCGGGGAGCTGTTTTTT. This sequence encodes CASSYRDRPNTGELFF.

The gene calls are TRBV18 and TRBJ2-5; 7 bases map to TRBD2. The closer fit of TRBJ2-7 to the DNA end suggests the J call may be wrong. CDR1 is KGHSH and CDR2 is LQKENI in the germline V gene. This CDR3 is built from 15 residues. CDR3 sequence reads: CASSPVSGTGYEQYF. CDR3 sequence (DNA): TGTGCCAGCTCACCAGTGAGCGGGACGGGGTACGAGCAGTACTTC.

This chain joins TRBV19 and TRBJ2-5; TRBD2 might be the D (6 bases). The CDR3 totals 15 residues. With 2 bases removed from V and 5 bases from J, the gap between germline ends came to 15 bases. Germline CDR1 and CDR2: LNHDA and SQIVND (reference sequence). CDR3 bases: TGTGCCAGTAGTATAAGCATATTGCGGGACGAGACCCAGTACTTC. This encodes CASSISILRDETQYF.

This chain joins TRBV20-1 and TRBJ2-7; D not certain. The germline CDR1 and CDR2 sequences are DFQATT and SNEGSKA (reference sequence). CDR3 length: 11 amino acids. For the CDR3, the DNA is TGCCGAATTGGGTATTCCTACGAGCAGTACGTC. This sequence encodes CRIGYSYEQYV.

This clone was seen only a few times. The chain is built from TRBV7-3 and TRBJ1-1; 7 nucleotides align to TRBD1. This CDR3 region has 14 residues. Germline CDR1 SGHTA, CDR2 FQGTGA. V was clipped by 3 bases and J by 6 bases; unmatched bases: 7. The CDR3 reads CASSLTTGTPEAFF. DNA of the CDR3: TGTGCCAGCAGCTTGACGACAGGGACCCCTGAAGCTTTCTTT.

The chain joins TRBV5-5 to TRBJ2-7, with D tentatively TRBD1 (6 bases). This CDR3 is 16 amino acids long. The V and J ends lost 6 bases and 0 bases respectively, with 19 bases between them. Germline V lookup: CDR1 SGHKS, CDR2 YYEKEE (reference sequence). In DNA form, the CDR3 reads TGTGCCAGCAACCCTGGTGTGGGGGCTAGCTCCTACGAGCAGTACGTC. Protein product: CASNPGVGASSYEQYV.

This chain connects TRBV9 to TRBJ1-4; no clear D. V was cut by 0 bases and J by 0 bases, with 6 bases left in between. The germline gives CDR1 SGDLS, CDR2 YYNGEE. This CDR3 has 15 residues. The CDR3 nucleotides read TGTGCCAGCAGCGTAGGGGCCTCAACTAATGAAAAACTGTTTTTT. It codes for CASSVGASTNEKLFF. The whole variable domain, remainder taken from reference TRBV9 and TRBJ1-4, is DSGVTQTPKHLITATGQRVTLRCSPRSGDLSVYWYQQSLDQGLQFLIQYYNGEERAKGNILERFSAQQFPDLHSELNLSSLELGDSALYFCASSVGASTNEKLFFGSGTQLSVL.

The genes are TRBV5-6 and TRBJ2-7, with 11 bases matching TRBD2. The CDR3 extends over 16 amino acids. Germline V lookup: CDR1 SGHDT, CDR2 YYEEEE. V dropped 0 bases and J dropped 1; count of bases not matched to a gene: 3. CDR3 residues: CASSLGGLAESYEQYF. DNA of the CDR3: TGTGCCAGCAGCTTGGGGGGACTAGCGGAATCCTACGAGCAGTACTTC.

The chain couples TRBV2 to TRBJ2-2; D perhaps matches TRBD2 (5 bases). Trimming took 8 bases from V and 5 from J, leaving 12 bases between them. CDR1 and CDR2 (germline): SNHLY, FYNNEI. The CDR3 extends over 13 amino acids. The CDR3 region is CASSPEGTGELFF. CDR3 nucleotides: TGTGCCAGCTCACCCGAGGGTACCGGGGAGCTGTTTTTT.

J is TRBJ1-1 and V is TRBV7-9; D unresolved. CDR1 and CDR2 (germline): SEHNR, FQNEAQ (reference sequence). This CDR3 is built from 12 residues. Trimming left V 2 bases short and J 5 bases short, with 6 bases between. CDR3 loop: CASSLYGTEAFF. CDR3 bases: TGTGCCAGCAGCTTATACGGGACTGAAGCTTTCTTT.

V and J are TRBV7-9 and TRBJ1-1; D remains ambiguous. The CDR3 sequence is 13 residues long. The V gene lost 5 bases and the J gene lost 4 bases, with 11 bases spanning the gap. Germline CDR1 SEHNR, CDR2 FQNEAQ (reference sequence). CDR3 in DNA: TGTGCCAGCAGCAAAAGTCTGGGCACTGAAGCTTTCTTT. This gives the protein CASSKSLGTEAFF.

The chain couples TRBV6-1 to TRBJ2-2, with 11 bases aligning to TRBD2. The CDR3 length is 15 residues. V lost 2 bases to trimming and J lost 4 bases; unmatched junction nucleotides: 0. The V gene's germline CDR1 is MNHNS and CDR2 SASEGT. The chain's CDR3 is CASSETSGSTGELFF. Written as DNA, the CDR3 is TGTGCCAGCAGTGAAACTAGCGGGAGCACCGGGGAGCTGTTTTTT.

J is TRBJ2-7 and V is TRBV28; 8 nucleotides line up with TRBD1. The length of the CDR3 is 16 residues. V was clipped by 1 base and J by 3 bases; unmatched bases: 8. CDR1 is MDHEN, CDR2 SYDVKM, per germline. The chain's CDR3 is CASSLFPLTGDYEQYF. DNA of the CDR3: TGTGCCAGCAGTTTATTCCCGTTGACAGGGGACTACGAGCAGTACTTC.

This clone appeared a single time. The chain recombines TRBV28 with TRBJ1-1; D is possibly TRBD1 (6 bases). The CDR3 has 13 amino acids. With 6 bases removed from V and 4 bases from J, the gap between germline ends came to 12 bases. The germline CDR1 and CDR2 sequences are MDHEN and SYDVKM. CDR3 bases: TGTGCCAGCAGAGAAACGGACAGCACTGAAGCTTTCTTT. This sequence encodes CASRETDSTEAFF.

The rearrangement uses TRBV6-1 and TRBJ2-7, with D perhaps matching TRBD1 (6 bases). The ends were cut back, 1 base at V and 4 bases at J, with 11 bases in the middle. Germline V gene lookup returns CDR1 MNHNS and CDR2 SASEGT. There are 14 residues in the CDR3. DNA of the CDR3: TGTGCCAGCAGTGAAGTAGGGGGAAGGTACGAGCAGTACGTC. Its translation is CASSEVGGRYEQYV.

This rearrangement joins TRBV15 to TRBJ1-2; D gene ambiguous. The CDR3 extends over 15 amino acids. From germline, CDR1 is LNHNV and CDR2 YYDKDF (reference sequence). Trimming cost V 9 bases and J 2 bases, with 19 bases left between them. As DNA, the CDR3 is TGTGCCACGACTAGGGAGGCAGGATCAAACTATGGCTACACCTTC. This gives the protein CATTREAGSNYGYTF.

The V call is TRBV5-1, the J call TRBJ2-6; TRBD1 might be the D (5 bases). Per germline, CDR1 SGHRS and CDR2 YFSETQ. This CDR3 spans 16 amino acids. V was trimmed by 5 bases and J by 0 bases, leaving 12 bases between them. The DNA for the CDR3 is TGCGCCAGCAGGGTCCAGGGCGGCTCTGGGGCCAACGTCCTGACTTTC. Residues: CASRVQGGSGANVLTF.

The V call is TRBV10-1, the J call TRBJ2-3, with 9 bases lining up with TRBD2. V lost 2 bases to trimming and J lost 3 bases; unmatched junction nucleotides: 6. CDR1 WNHNN and CDR2 SYGVQD come from the germline V gene (reference sequence). CDR3 length equals 16 residues. The DNA of the CDR3 is TGCGCCAGCAGTGAGCTTAGGGGACTAGCAACAGATACGCAGTATTTT. Protein sequence: CASSELRGLATDTQYF.

This clone was seen more than once but under ten times. This chain connects TRBV28 to TRBJ1-1; D is possibly TRBD1 (5 bases). Germline V CDR1 and CDR2: MDHEN, SYDVKM. The CDR3 loop spans 14 amino acids. Trimming removed 3 bases from V and 0 bases from J, with 8 bases in between. The CDR3 nucleotides read TGTGCCAGCAGTTTGGGGGTCTTGAACACTGAAGCTTTCTTT. Protein sequence: CASSLGVLNTEAFF.

The chain links TRBV7-6 to TRBJ2-7, with 8 positions matching TRBD1. The trim removed 5 bases at V and 0 bases at J, leaving 6 bases unmatched. CDR1 and CDR2 from the germline V gene are SGHVS and FNYEAQ. This CDR3 is built from 15 residues. This chain's CDR3 is CASSTRTGSSYEQYF. The CDR3, as DNA: TGTGCCAGCAGCACCCGGACAGGGAGCTCCTACGAGCAGTACTTC.

The genes are TRBV7-8 and TRBJ2-2, with D unclear. Germline CDR1 SGHVS, CDR2 FQNEAQ. The CDR3 runs to 14 residues. V was pared by 2 bases and J by 1 base, with 5 bases between. CDR3 sequence reads: CASSLMGNTGELFF. The DNA for the CDR3 is TGTGCCAGCAGCTTAATGGGGAACACCGGGGAGCTGTTTTTT.

The chain joins TRBV27 to TRBJ2-2; the D gene is possibly TRBD2 (6 bases). The germline V gene has CDR1 MNHEY and CDR2 SMNVEV (reference sequence). V lost 4 bases and J lost 8, with 20 bases in between. The CDR3 length is 16 residues. CDR3 sequence reads: CASSSDTWDSLGELFF. DNA for the CDR3: TGTGCCAGCAGTTCGGACACTTGGGACTCCCTAGGGGAGCTGTTTTTT.

Only one count was recorded for this clone. This rearrangement joins TRBV18 to TRBJ1-4, with D possibly being TRBD1 (5 bases). The CDR3 sequence is 18 residues long. The germline V gene has CDR1 KGHSH and CDR2 LQKENI. Trimming took 3 bases from V and 4 from J, leaving 21 bases between them. CDR3 DNA: TGTGCCAGCTCACCCCAACCGATGGGGACCTTCCTTAATGAAAAACTGTTTTTT. It encodes CASSPQPMGTFLNEKLFF.